This T cell receptor (beta chain) comes out of a study of cytomegalovirus exposure and HLA in healthy donors (dated by TCRdb to about 2017). Concerning the study at large: An earlier analysis of under 600 of the donors reported 276 Gb of sequence data and roughly 110 million unique TCR beta sequences from about 180 million T cells. An early release covering about 600 HLA-typed donors comprised roughly 300 gigabases of sequencing data and around 86 million unique TCR sequences. The genetic ancestry cluster associated with self-reported Caucasian donors included 81% of the approximately 400 genotyped donors. The study aimed to test whether signatures of past pathogen exposure could be identified by cataloging public T cell receptors. The study profiled the T cell repertoires of 550 to 700 subjects by immunosequencing and related them to cytomegalovirus serostatus. In addition to the first cohort of around 670 subjects, a separate validation cohort of approximately 130 different subjects was used. The study combined high-throughput TCR immunosequencing, statistical association of individual TCRs with disease status, and machine learning to predict cytomegalovirus infection status. To study patterns of TCR occurrence, a later analysis re-analyzed previously published TCR beta repertoires from 550 to 800 donors and added high-resolution HLA genotyping. Rather than using new phenotypic data, the later analysis identified candidate immune exposures from TCR beta sequences and from how often those sequences occurred across donors. To decide whether each TCR beta V gene segment behaved as functional or pseudogenic, an earlier analysis of approximately 620 of the donors relied on high-throughput TCR beta sequencing. Alongside the repertoire data, information on donor age, sex, ethnicity and CMV serostatus was compiled. A later genetic analysis used genome-wide SNP genotypes for 398 of the 666 donors, treating that subset as a discovery cohort. Every discovery cohort repertoire had been produced on one sequencing platform. HLA typing covered class I and class II loci at four-digit resolution. The number of typed donors differed by locus: about 620-630 for A, B, C, DRB1 and DQB1; approximately 530 for DQA1; 606 for DPA1; and roughly 470 for DPB1. A few DR-DQ haplotypes were treated as single units for association and clustering because of strong linkage in the cohort. Among around 400 genotyped donors of the cohort, an average of about 220,000 unique TCR beta nucleotide sequences was sequenced per donor, of which about 19% were non-productive.

V sheds 3 bases and J sheds 7 bases, leaving 19 bases between their ends. For CDR1 and CDR2, the germline V gene lists SGHDT and YYEEEE. The CDR3 goes from the cysteine to the phenylalanine over 15 residues. The CDR3 DNA has 45 bases and is translated from base 1. The study at large found these results: A further reported finding was that TCR beta sequences accurately predicted the HLA-A and HLA-B alleles for most subjects in the first cohort. Most CMV-associated TCR beta chains appeared to be HLA-restricted in a later analysis, and the HLA associations seemed to be driven largely by CMV exposure. The presence/absence analyses assumed that sequencing depth was roughly uniform across donors, and that assumption may not be true. In vitro tests confirmed that three of the cytomegalovirus-associated TCR beta chains recognize cytomegalovirus antigens. For the cohort, immune exposure information was limited to CMV serostatus. Because counts were too low, seventeen rarely observed V segments, including chromosome 9 orphons, were excluded from the earlier analysis of roughly 580 of the donors. In a later analysis, several top co-occurrence clusters were reported to appear linked to parvovirus B19, influenza, CMV and Epstein-Barr virus. It was suggested by the authors that the approach could potentially be generalized to other disease states and immunological phenotypes. The 87-base-pair reads could not distinguish some IMGT-functional V segments, including TRBV6-2 and TRBV6-3, so those segments were excluded. A later analysis found that TCR association rates varied across HLA loci, with DRB1 alleles showing the most associated TCRs and HLA-C alleles the fewest. In a later analysis, HLA-associated TCR beta chains showed more clonal expansion and lower generation probabilities than non-associated chains that were equally common. A group of highly shared sequence variants was considered likely to be a technical artifact of the sequencing pipeline. HLA typing was unavailable for some donors at each locus, so association tests used only the typed subset. When HLA alleles, especially DR and DQ, strongly co-occurred, TCR associations were difficult to assign to individual alleles. A total of some 180 TCR beta chains were listed by the study as associated with cytomegalovirus. Correlated functional status among segregating V segments might reflect linkage disequilibrium, but an unknown experimental factor could not be ruled out. In this cohort, only TCR beta chains were sequenced, and detectable features were limited by the absence of alpha or paired-chain data. In both the original and validation cohorts, the classifier was reported to diagnose cytomegalovirus status with high specificity and sensitivity. According to a later genetic analysis, donors in an Asian-associated ancestry cluster had fewer N-insertions in productive TCRs than the approximately 610-donor mean. Specific HLA alleles were associated with 15,000 to 20,000 TCR beta sequences at a false discovery rate of 0.05 in a later analysis. Across donors, most TCR sequences were observed very rarely, whereas some public TCRs were present in many individuals. Broadly in line with IMGT annotations, most TCR beta V segments showed up in productive rearrangements about 90% or about 30% of the time in an earlier analysis of 587 of the donors. A later genetic analysis associated a missense DCLRE1C variant with V-gene and J-gene trimming of TCR beta chains, and an independent cohort replicated the association.

The library was obtained by the immunoSEQ multiplex PCR assay. For the multiplex PCR, a mixture combining 60 forward primers for TCR Vbeta segments and 13 reverse primers for TCR Jbeta segments was used. Amplification of the CDR3 region of rearranged TCR beta genes was performed with a multiplex PCR assay on genomic DNA. The amplified TCR beta libraries were sequenced on the Illumina HiSeq System as 87-base-pair reads. For the original study's pipeline: In a later analysis, tens of millions of unique TCR beta chains were counted across the roughly 670 repertoires, and roughly 10 million of these chains were shared by at least two donors. Raw reads were error-corrected and collapsed into unique sequences by a nearest-neighbor algorithm in which closely related sequences were merged to remove PCR and sequencing errors. CDR3 sequences were aligned to IMGT reference sequences to assign V, D and J gene segments. Each retained sequence needed at least a six-nucleotide match to both a V gene segment and a J gene segment. A rearrangement counted as productive if the CDR3 had no stop codons and remained in frame with V and J, and every other rearrangement counted as non-productive. Following IMGT convention, CDR3 was defined as the stretch from the second conserved V-encoded cysteine to the conserved J-encoded phenylalanine. The earlier analysis of more than 450 of the donors excluded sequences that lacked an unambiguous match to a single V gene segment. An earlier analysis of just under 600 of the donors called V segments functional above 56.7% productive rearrangements and segregating when the between-donor standard deviation exceeded 5%. A statistical classification framework was built to diagnose cytomegalovirus status from the catalog of TCR beta chain sequences. V and J gene assignment, in a later analysis, came from comparing TCR nucleotide sequences with IMGT/GENE-DB human TR gene sequences. A later analysis assigned CDR3 sequences and most-parsimonious VDJ recombination scenarios with the TCRdist pipeline. In a later analysis, each TCR beta chain was defined by its CDR3 amino acid sequence together with its V-gene family, and reads without a unique V-gene family were excluded. In a later analysis, 450 to 600 highly shared, low-generation-probability nucleotide sequences were removed to address suspected cross-contamination and a sequencing artifact. For each public chain, a later analysis derived a clonal expansion index from normalized ranks of inferred template counts within each repertoire. In a later analysis, generation probabilities were computed with a VDJ recombination model fitted to out-of-frame rearrangements, and the resulting probabilities were checked against IGoR. In a later analysis, TCR-TCR, TCR-HLA and TCR-CMV co-occurrence was scored with hypergeometric tests, and a repertoire-size bias correction was applied to TCR pairs. A later analysis estimated false discovery rates by permuting HLA or CMV assignments 20 times. In a later analysis, co-occurring TCRs were grouped using DBSCAN, with TCRdist sequence similarity added in when clustering inside HLA-allele-positive subsets. For co-occurrence clustering, repertoires with fewer than 30,000 or more than 120,000 public chains were excluded, along with roughly 5 repertoires with anomalous nucleotide sharing. TCRdb stores this immuneACCESS table with in-frame sequences only. Part of the clones is absent; in the studies checked, under half of the shortfall reflects unresolved V genes, and no reason is known for the rest. V and J calls and clone size follow that table, whereas D and trimming were derived from the DNA. The sample profile shows 60,000 to 70,000 clones; around three quarters of them were found once. The ten largest clones represent 5.5% to 7% of the sample.

With regard to this clone: Its binding antigen is unknown. Per-nucleotide qualities are absent, and no much larger clonotype sits a single base away.

In total, just over 650 healthy bone marrow donors made up the cohort. Cohort members were all nominally healthy when sampled, although unrecorded immune exposures were likely present. The donor tested CMV seronegative and was one of the 352 seronegative cohort members. Each donor provided a peripheral blood sample, and peripheral blood mononuclear cells were used for TCR beta sequencing. The Qiagen DNeasy Blood Extraction Kit was used to extract genomic DNA from the blood cell samples. This receptor was obtained from a man aged 45-65 years in good health and CMV-seronegative. Specimen: PBMCs. The rearranged chain carries TRBV5-6 and TRBJ1-1, and the D gene may be TRBD1, 5 bases matching. This receptor carries the CDR3 CASSSDGGGWNEAFF. The nucleotide sequence is given as TGTGCCAGCAGCTCGGACGGTGGGGGGTGGAATGAAGCTTTCTTT.